Presented here are 2 T cell receptor beta chains from one specimen sequenced in a study of T cells in Graves' hyperthyroidism and ophthalmopathy. Amplification targeted TCR beta CDR3 regions from RNA transcripts. Initially, a first-round RT-PCR of the TCR CDR3 employed the HTBI primer set. TCRdb analysed the multiplex PCR reads with MiXCR anew, one entry per CDR3 protein. Here the sample spans around 350,000 distinct CDR3 sequences, roughly 13% being singletons. The specimen was blood. The source is a woman aged 18-29 years with Graves' hyperthyroidism.

This clonotype has just a few counts. One end of the junction is discordant with germline, which a read error may explain. This chain links TRBV5-1 with TRBJ1-1; 7 bases align to TRBD1. The germline gives CDR1 SGHRS, CDR2 YFSETQ. The CDR3 has 17 residues. The CDR3 sequence: CASSFDRVRTYNTGAFF. DNA of the CDR3: TGCGCCAGCAGCTTCGACAGGGTGCGAACTTATAACACTGGAGCTTTCTTT.

Many counts were recorded for this clonotype. The V call is TRBV29-1, the J call TRBJ2-5; 7 bases agree with TRBD2. The CDR3 covers 13 residues. The germline V gene has CDR1 SQVTM and CDR2 ANQGSEA. The V gene end was trimmed by 7 bases and the J gene end by 5 bases; junction bases not matched to a gene: 10. The CDR3 is CSGYKRGEETQYF. In DNA form, the CDR3 reads TGCAGCGGTTATAAGCGGGGTGAGGAGACCCAGTACTTC.